This T cell receptor (beta chain) was sequenced during a study of T-cell memory formation after mild COVID-19. This clonotype has a handful of counts. Its specificity is unknown. The germline gives CDR1 SGHKS, CDR2 YYEKEE (reference sequence). V was pared by 4 bases and J by 5 bases, with 10 bases between. The CDR3 sequence is 12 residues long. Barcoded TCR alpha and TCR beta cDNA libraries with UMIs came from 5'RACE using constant-segment primers. TCRdb itself ran the 5' RACE reads through MiXCR, one entry per CDR3 protein. The repertoire holds a few hundred thousand distinct CDR3 sequences, with 15% to 20% as singletons. The study, taken as a whole, reports: The appearance of some responding clones in pre-infection memory suggested that cross-reactive memory joined. There was no confirmation that second-wave clones peaking on day 37 were SARS-CoV-2 specific.

The sequence was collected from a man between 18 and 35 years old who had mild COVID-19 (a few samples of this study predate the infection). Cell type and time point are not known. This chain uses TRBV5-5 with TRBJ2-7; maybe TRBD1 (6 bases). What was sequenced was PBMCs or a T cell subset sorted from them (not recorded which). The CDR3 protein is CASSHREHEQYV. The CDR3 DNA follows: TGTGCCAGCAGCCACAGGGAACACGAGCAGTACGTC.